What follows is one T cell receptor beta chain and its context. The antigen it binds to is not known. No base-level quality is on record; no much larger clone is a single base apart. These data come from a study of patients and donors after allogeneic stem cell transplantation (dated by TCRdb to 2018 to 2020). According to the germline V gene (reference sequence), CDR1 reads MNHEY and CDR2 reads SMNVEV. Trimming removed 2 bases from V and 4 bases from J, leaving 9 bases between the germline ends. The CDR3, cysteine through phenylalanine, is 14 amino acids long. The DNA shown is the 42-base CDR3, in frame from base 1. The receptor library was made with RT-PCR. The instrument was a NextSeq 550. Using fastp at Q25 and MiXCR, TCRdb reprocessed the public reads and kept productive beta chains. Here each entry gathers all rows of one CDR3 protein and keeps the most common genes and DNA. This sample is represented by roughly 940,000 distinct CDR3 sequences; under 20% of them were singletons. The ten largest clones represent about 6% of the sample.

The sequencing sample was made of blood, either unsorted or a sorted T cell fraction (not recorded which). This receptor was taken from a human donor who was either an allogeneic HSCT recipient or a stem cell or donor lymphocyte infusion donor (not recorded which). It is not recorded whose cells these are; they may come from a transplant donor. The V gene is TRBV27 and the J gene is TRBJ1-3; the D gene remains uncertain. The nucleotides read TGTGCCAGCAGTTTAGGTCAGGAGGGAAACACCATATATTTT. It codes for CASSLGQEGNTIYF.